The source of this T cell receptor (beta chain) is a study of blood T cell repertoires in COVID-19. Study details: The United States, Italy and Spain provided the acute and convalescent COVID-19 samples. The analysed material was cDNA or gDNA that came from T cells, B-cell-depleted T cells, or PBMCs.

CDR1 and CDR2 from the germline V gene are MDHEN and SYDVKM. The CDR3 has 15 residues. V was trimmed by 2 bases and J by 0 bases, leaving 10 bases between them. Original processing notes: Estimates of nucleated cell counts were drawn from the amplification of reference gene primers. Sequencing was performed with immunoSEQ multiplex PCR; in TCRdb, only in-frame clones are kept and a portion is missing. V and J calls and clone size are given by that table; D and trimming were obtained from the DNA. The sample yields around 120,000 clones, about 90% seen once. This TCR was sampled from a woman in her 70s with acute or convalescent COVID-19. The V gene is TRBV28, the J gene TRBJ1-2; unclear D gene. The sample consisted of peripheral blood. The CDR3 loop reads CASSLERLTNYGYTF. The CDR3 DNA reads TGTGCCAGCAGTTTAGAGAGGTTGACTAACTATGGCTACACCTTC.